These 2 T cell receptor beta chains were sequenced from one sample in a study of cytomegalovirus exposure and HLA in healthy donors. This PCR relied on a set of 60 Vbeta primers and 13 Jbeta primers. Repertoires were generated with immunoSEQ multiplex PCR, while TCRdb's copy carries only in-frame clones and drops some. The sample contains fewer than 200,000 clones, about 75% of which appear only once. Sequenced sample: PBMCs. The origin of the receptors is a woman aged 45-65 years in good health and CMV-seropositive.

The CDR3 DNA sequence: TGTGCCAGCAGGGAATTCGGGCAGGGGGTTACCCATCAGCCCCAGCATTTT. Encoded protein: CASREFGQGVTHQPQHF. The chain has TRBV2 and TRBJ1-5; 7 bases align to TRBD1. Germline CDR1 is SNHLY and CDR2 is FYNNEI. V shed 6 bases and J 5 bases; nucleotides not matched to a gene: 16. The CDR3 covers 17 residues.

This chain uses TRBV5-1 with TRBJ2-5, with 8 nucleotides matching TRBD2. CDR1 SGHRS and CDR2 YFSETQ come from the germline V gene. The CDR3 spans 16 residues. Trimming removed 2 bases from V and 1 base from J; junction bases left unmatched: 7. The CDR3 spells CASSFGTRGPQETQYF. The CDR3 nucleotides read TGCGCCAGCAGCTTTGGGACTAGAGGCCCCCAAGAGACCCAGTACTTC.